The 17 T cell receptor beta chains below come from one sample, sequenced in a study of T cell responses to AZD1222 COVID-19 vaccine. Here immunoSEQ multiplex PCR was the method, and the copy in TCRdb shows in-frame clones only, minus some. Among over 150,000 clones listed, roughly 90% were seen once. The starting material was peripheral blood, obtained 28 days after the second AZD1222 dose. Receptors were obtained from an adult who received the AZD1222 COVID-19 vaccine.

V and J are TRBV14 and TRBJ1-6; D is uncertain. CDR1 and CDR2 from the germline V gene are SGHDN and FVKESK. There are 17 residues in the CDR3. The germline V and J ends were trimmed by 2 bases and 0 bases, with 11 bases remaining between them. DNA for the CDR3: TGTGCCAGCAGCCAAACCTTAGGAGCCTCCTATAATTCACCCCTCCACTTT. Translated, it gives CASSQTLGASYNSPLHF.

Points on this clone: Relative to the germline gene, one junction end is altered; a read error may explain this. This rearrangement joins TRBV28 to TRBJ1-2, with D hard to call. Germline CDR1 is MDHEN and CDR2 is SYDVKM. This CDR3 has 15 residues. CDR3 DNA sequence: TGTGCCAGCGCTTTCGCCGACATAAGTAACGATGGCTACACCTTC. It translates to CASAFADISNDGYTF.

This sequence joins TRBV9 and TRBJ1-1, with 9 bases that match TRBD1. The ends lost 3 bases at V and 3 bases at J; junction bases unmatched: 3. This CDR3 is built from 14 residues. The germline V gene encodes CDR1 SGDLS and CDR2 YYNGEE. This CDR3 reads CASSETGGHTEAFF. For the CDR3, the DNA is TGTGCCAGCAGCGAAACAGGGGGCCACACTGAAGCTTTCTTT.

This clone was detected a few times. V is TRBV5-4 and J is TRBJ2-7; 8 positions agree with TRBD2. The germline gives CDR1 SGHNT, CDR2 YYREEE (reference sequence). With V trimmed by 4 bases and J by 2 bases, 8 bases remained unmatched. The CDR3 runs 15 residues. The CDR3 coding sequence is TGTGCCAGCAGCGCGGGGGGACGCTCCCCCTACGAGCAGTACTTC. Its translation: CASSAGGRSPYEQYF.

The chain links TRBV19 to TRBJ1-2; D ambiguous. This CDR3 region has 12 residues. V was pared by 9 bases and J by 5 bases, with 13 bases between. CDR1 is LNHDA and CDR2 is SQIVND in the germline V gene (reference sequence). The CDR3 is CASLDGSYGYTF. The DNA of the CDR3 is TGTGCCAGCCTGGACGGATCTTATGGCTACACCTTC.

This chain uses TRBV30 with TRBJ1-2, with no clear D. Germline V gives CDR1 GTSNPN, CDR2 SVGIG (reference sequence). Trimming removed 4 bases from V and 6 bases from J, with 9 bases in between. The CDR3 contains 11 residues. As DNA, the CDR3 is TGTGCCTGGACCCGGGCGGATGGCTACACCTTC. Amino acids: CAWTRADGYTF.

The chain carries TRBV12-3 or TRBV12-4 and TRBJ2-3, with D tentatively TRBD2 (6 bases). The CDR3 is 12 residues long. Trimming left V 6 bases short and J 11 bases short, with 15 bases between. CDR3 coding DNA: TGTGCCAGCAGGGCTCGGGAGAGGGTGCAGTATTTT. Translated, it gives CASRARERVQYF.

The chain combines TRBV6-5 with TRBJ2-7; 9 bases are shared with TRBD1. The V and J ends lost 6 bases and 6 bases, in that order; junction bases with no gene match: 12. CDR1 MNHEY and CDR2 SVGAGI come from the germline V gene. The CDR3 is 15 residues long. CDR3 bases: TGTGCCAGCAGCGTGATGACAGGGGGGCAGGTCGAGCAGTACTTC. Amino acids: CASSVMTGGQVEQYF.

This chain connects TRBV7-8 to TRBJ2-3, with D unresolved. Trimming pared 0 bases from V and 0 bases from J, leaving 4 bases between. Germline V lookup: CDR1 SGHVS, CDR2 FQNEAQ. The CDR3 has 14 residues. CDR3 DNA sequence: TGTGCCAGCAGCTTAGCAACTAGCACAGATACGCAGTATTTT. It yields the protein CASSLATSTDTQYF.

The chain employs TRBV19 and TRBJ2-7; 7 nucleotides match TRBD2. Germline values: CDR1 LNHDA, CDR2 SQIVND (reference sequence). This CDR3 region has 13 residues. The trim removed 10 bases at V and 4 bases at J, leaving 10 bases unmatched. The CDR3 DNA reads TGTGCCACGGGGGGACTCCTGGAATACGAGCAGTACTTC. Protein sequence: CATGGLLEYEQYF.

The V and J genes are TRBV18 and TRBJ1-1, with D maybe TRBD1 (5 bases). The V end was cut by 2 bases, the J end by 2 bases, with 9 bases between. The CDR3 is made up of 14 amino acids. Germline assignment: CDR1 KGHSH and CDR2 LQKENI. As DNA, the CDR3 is TGTGCCAGCTCACCAGTCAGGGTTAACACTGAAGCTTTCTTT. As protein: CASSPVRVNTEAFF.

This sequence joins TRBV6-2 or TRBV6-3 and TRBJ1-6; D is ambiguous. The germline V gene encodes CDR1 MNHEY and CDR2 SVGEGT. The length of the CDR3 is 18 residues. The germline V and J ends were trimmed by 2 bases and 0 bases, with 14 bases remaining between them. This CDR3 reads CASSYPIEGSSYNSPLHF. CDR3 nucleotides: TGTGCCAGCAGTTACCCCATTGAGGGAAGCTCCTATAATTCACCCCTCCACTTT.

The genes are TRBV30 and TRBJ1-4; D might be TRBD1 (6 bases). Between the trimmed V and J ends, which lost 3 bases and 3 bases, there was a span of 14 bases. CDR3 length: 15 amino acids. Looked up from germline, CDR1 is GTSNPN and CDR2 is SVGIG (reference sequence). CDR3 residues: CAWRQQGSPNEKLFF. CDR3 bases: TGTGCCTGGAGGCAACAGGGAAGCCCTAATGAAAAACTGTTTTTT.

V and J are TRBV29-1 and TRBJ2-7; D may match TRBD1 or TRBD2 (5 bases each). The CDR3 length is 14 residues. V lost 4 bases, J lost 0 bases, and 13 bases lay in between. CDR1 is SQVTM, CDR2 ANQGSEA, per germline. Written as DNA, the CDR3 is TGCAGCGTTGCCAGGGACGTAAGCTCCTACGAGCAGTACTTC. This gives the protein CSVARDVSSYEQYF.

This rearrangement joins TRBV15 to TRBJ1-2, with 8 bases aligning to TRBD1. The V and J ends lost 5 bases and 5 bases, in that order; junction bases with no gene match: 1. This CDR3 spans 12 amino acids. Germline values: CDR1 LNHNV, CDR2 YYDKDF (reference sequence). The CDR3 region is CATSGDRYGYTF. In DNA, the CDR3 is TGTGCCACCAGCGGGGACAGGTATGGCTACACCTTC.

Here the CDR3 reads CASSDTYEQYF. As DNA, the CDR3 is TGTGCCAGCAGTGACACCTACGAGCAGTACTTC. The rearrangement joins TRBV6-1 to TRBJ2-7; D unclear. There are 11 residues in the CDR3. Germline assignment: CDR1 MNHNS and CDR2 SASEGT. The V gene lost 3 bases and the J gene lost 2 bases, with 2 bases spanning the gap.

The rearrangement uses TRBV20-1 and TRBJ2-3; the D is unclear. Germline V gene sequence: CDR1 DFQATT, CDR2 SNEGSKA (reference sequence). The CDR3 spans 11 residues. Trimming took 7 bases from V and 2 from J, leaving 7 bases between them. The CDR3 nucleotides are TGCAGTGTCGGAAACACAGATACGCAGTATTTT. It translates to CSVGNTDTQYF.